This paragraph covers one T cell receptor beta chain sequence. The authors' processing: Amplification of reference gene primers provided the estimated nucleated cell counts. Using immunoSEQ multiplex PCR, the repertoire was profiled, and TCRdb retains in-frame clones only, with some absent. V and J calls and clone size follow that table, whereas D and trimming were derived from the DNA. The sample has about 300,000 clones; roughly 87% are singletons. The data are from a study of blood T cell repertoires in COVID-19. This CDR3 region has 15 residues. Germline lookup yields CDR1 LGHDT and CDR2 YNNKEL (reference sequence). The V gene end was trimmed by 5 bases and the J gene end by 1 base; junction bases not matched to a gene: 5.

The chain recombines TRBV3-1 (or the pseudogene TRBV3-2) with TRBJ1-1, with 9 bases fitting TRBD1. The sequencing input was PBMCs or T cells enriched from blood (not recorded which). The TCR was taken from a woman aged 25 to 39 who had recovered from COVID-19. CDR3 nucleotides: TGTGCCAGCAGCACGAGGACAGGGGAGAACACTGAAGCTTTCTTT. This codes for CASSTRTGENTEAFF.